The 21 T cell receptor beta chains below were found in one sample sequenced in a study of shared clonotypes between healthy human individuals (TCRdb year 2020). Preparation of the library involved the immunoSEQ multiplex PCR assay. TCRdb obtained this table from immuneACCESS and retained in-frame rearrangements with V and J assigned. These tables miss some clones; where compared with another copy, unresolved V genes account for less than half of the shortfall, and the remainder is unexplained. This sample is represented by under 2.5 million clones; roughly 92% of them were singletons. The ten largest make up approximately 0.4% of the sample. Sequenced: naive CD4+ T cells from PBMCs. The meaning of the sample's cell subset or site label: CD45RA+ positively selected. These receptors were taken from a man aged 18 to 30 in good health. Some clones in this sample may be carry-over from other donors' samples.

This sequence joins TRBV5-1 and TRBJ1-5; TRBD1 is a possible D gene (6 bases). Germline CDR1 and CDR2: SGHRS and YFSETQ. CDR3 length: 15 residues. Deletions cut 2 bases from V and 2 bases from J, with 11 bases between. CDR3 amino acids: CASSFTGLGNQPQHF. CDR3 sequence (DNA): TGCGCCAGCAGCTTCACAGGGTTGGGCAATCAGCCCCAGCATTTT.

DNA for the CDR3: TGCAGTGCTAGTAGGCTAGACACGCAGTATTTT. Protein product: CSASRLDTQYF. The rearrangement joins TRBV20-1 to TRBJ2-3, with D hard to call. This CDR3 has 11 amino acids. Germline CDR1 is DFQATT and CDR2 is SNEGSKA (reference sequence). With 3 bases removed from V and 9 bases from J, the gap between germline ends came to 10 bases.

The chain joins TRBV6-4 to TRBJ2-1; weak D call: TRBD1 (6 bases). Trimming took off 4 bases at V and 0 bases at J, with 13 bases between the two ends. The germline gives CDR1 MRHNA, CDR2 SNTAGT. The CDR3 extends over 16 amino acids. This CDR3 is CASSGGLTSSYNEQFF. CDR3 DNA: TGTGCCAGCAGTGGGGGGCTTACGAGCTCCTACAATGAGCAGTTCTTC.

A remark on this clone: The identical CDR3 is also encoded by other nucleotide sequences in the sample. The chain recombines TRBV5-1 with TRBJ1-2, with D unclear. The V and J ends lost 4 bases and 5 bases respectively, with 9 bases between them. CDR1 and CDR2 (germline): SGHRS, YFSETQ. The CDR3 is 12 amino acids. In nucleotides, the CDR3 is TGCGCCAGCAGCGCGGAAAATTATGGCTACACCTTC. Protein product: CASSAENYGYTF.

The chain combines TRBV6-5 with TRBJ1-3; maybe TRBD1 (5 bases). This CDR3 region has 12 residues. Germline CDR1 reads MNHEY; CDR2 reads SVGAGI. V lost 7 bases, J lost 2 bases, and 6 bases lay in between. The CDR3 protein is CASKGAGNTIYF. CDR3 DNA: TGTGCCAGCAAAGGGGCTGGAAACACCATATATTTT.

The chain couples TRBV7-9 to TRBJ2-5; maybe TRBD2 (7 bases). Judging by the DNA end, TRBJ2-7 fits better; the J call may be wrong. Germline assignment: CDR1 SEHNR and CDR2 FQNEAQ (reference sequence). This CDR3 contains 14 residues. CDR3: CASSSVGGGGEQYF. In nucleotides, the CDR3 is TGTGCCAGCAGCTCCGTAGGGGGAGGGGGCGAGCAGTACTTC.

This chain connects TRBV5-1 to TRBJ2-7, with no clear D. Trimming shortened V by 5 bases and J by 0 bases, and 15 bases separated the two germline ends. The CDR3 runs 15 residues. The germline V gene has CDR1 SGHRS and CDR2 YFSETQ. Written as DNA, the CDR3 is TGCGCCAGCAGATCTCAGACCCAGAGCTCCTACGAGCAGTACTTC. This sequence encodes CASRSQTQSSYEQYF.

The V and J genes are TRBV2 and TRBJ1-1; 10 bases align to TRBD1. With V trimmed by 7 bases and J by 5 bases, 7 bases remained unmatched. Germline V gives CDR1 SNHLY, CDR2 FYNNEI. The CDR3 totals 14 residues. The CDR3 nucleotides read TGTGCCAGCAAGAGAGGACAGGGGGGAACTGAAGCTTTCTTT. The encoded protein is CASKRGQGGTEAFF.

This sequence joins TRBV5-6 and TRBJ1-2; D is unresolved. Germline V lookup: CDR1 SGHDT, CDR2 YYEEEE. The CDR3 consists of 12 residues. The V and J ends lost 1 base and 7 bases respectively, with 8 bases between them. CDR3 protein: CASSLSIGGYTF. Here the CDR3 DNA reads TGTGCCAGCAGCTTGTCTATTGGTGGCTACACCTTC.

The DNA of the CDR3 is TGTGCCAGCAGCAGCGGACAGAAGGCAACTAATGAAAAACTGTTTTTT. This sequence encodes CASSSGQKATNEKLFF. The chain is built from TRBV9 and TRBJ1-4; a weak D match, TRBD1 (6 bases). CDR1 and CDR2 from the germline V gene are SGDLS and YYNGEE. V was trimmed by 4 bases and J by 0 bases, leaving 13 bases between them. The CDR3 is 16 amino acids.

The CDR3 protein is CAWSVLGIGNQPQHF. CDR3 DNA: TGTGCCTGGAGTGTATTGGGGATTGGCAATCAGCCCCAGCATTTT. The chain links TRBV30 to TRBJ1-5; D remains ambiguous. Germline-derived CDR1 and CDR2 are GTSNPN and SVGIG (reference sequence). The V and J ends lost 0 bases and 2 bases respectively, with 11 bases between them. CDR3 size: 15 residues.

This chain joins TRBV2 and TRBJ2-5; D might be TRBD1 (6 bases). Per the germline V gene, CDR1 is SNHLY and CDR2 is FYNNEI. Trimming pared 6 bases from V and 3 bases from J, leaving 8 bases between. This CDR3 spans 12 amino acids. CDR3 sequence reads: CASSPGEETQYF. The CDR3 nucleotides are TGTGCCAGCAGCCCAGGGGAAGAGACCCAGTACTTC.

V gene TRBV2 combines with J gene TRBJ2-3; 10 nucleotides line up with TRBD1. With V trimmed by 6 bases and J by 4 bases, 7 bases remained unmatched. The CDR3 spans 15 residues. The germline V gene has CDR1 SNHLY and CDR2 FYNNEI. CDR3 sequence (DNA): TGTGCCAGCAGCGAGACAGGGGGCTTCGCAGATACGCAGTATTTT. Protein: CASSETGGFADTQYF.

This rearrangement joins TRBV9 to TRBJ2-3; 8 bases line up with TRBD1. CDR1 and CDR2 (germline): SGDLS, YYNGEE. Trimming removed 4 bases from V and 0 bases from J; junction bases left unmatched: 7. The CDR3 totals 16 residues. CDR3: CASSRRGTGSTDTQYF. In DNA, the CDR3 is TGTGCCAGCAGCCGTAGGGGGACAGGAAGCACAGATACGCAGTATTTT.

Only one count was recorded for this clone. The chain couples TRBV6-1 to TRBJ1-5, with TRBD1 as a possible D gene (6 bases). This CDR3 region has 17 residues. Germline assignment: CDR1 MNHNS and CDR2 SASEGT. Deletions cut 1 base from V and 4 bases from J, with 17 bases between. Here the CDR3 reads CASSEVDRGGPNQPQHF. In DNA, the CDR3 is TGTGCCAGCAGTGAAGTTGACAGAGGGGGGCCTAATCAGCCCCAGCATTTT.

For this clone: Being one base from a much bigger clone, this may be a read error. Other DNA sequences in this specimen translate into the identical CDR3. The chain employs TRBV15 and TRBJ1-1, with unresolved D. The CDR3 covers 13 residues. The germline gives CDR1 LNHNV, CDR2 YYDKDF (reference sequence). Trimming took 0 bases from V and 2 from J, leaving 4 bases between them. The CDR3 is CATSRDRNTEAFF. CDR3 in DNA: TGTGCCACCAGCAGAGATCGCAACACTGAAGCTTTCTTT.

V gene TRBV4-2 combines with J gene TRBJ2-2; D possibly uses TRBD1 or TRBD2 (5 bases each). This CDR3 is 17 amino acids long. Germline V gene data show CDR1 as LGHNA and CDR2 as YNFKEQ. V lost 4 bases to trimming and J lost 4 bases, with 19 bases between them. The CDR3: CASSPVGASAGTGELFF. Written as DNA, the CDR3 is TGTGCCAGCAGCCCTGTTGGGGCCTCGGCGGGCACCGGGGAGCTGTTTTTT.

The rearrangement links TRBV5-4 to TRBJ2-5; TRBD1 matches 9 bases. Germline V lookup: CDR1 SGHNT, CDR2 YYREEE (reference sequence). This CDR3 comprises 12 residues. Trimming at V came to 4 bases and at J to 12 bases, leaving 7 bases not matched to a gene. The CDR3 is CASSENRQGEYF. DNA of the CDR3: TGTGCCAGCAGCGAGAACCGACAGGGGGAGTACTTC.

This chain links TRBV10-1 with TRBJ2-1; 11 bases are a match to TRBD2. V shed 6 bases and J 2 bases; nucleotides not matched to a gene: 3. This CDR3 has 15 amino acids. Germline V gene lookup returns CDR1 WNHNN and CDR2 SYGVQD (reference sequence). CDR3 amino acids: CASSLSGRAYNEQFF. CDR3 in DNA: TGCGCCAGCAGCCTTAGCGGGAGGGCCTACAATGAGCAGTTCTTC.

DNA for the CDR3: TGTGCCAGCAGCCCCAGGACAGGGGGATATGGCTACACCTTC. Encoded protein: CASSPRTGGYGYTF. The rearrangement uses TRBV5-8 and TRBJ1-2, with TRBD1 matching over 10 bases. The CDR3 has 14 residues. The germline CDR1 and CDR2 sequences are SGHTS and YDEGEE. Trimming removed 4 bases from V and 5 bases from J; junction bases left unmatched: 5.

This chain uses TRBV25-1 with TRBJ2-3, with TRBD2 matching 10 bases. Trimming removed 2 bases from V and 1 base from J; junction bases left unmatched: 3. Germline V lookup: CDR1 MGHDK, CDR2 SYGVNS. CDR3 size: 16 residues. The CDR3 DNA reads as TGTGCCAGCAGTGAAGGAGCGGGAGGGGGCACAGATACGCAGTATTTT. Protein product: CASSEGAGGGTDTQYF.